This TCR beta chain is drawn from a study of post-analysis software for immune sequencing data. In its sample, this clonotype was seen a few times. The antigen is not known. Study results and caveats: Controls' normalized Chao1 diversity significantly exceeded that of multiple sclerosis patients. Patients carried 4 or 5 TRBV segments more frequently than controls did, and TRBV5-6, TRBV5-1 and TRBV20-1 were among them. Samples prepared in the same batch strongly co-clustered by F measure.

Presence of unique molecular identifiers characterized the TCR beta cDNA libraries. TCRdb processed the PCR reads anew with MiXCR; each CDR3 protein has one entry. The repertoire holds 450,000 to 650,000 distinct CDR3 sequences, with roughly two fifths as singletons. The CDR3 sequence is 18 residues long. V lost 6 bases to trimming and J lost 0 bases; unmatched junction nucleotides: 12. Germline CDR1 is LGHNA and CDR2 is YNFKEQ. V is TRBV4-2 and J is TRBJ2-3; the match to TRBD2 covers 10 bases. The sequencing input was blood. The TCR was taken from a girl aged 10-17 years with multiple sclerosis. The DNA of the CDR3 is TGTGCCAGCAGTCGACGGGCTAGCGGGGGCACTAGCACAGATACGCAGTATTTT. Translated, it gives CASSRRASGGTSTDTQYF.